The 27 T cell receptor beta chains presented below share a single source sample, sequenced in a study of blood T cells in healthy people across ages. Together with a sample-barcoded 5' primer, a J-beta primer mix was included in a second PCR lasting about 6 to 11 cycles. MiXCR, applied by TCRdb to the 5' RACE reads, yields one record per CDR3 protein. This table holds roughly 1 million distinct CDR3 sequences, around 27% found once. The sample was also reused in another study, on T cells of mothers and their children.

The specimen was blood. These TCRs come from a girl aged 2-10 years in good health.

The chain recombines TRBV15 with TRBJ2-3, with D hard to call. The germline V gene encodes CDR1 LNHNV and CDR2 YYDKDF (reference sequence). There are 12 residues in the CDR3. Trimming left V 3 bases short and J 0 bases short, with 1 base between. This CDR3 is CATSRSTDTQYF. The CDR3 DNA reads TGTGCCACCAGCAGGAGCACAGATACGCAGTATTTT.

The chain combines TRBV4-2 with TRBJ2-3, with a possible D match to TRBD2 (5 bases). Germline-derived CDR1 and CDR2 are LGHNA and YNFKEQ. Trimming stripped 3 bases from V and 0 bases from J, with 13 bases between. The CDR3 is made up of 16 amino acids. The CDR3 protein is CASSHRRLSSTDTQYF. As DNA, the CDR3 is TGTGCCAGCAGCCATCGTAGACTAAGTAGCACAGATACGCAGTATTTT.

The rearrangement joins TRBV7-2 to TRBJ2-5, with D tentatively TRBD1 (5 bases). Germline V lookup: CDR1 SGHTA, CDR2 FQGNSA. Deletions cut 5 bases from V and 2 bases from J, with 15 bases between. The CDR3 has 15 amino acids. DNA for the CDR3: TGTGCCAGCAGCAGCCGACAGCCACAACAAGAGACCCAGTACTTC. This translates into CASSSRQPQQETQYF.

The chain joins TRBV20-1 to TRBJ2-3, with TRBD2 matching 7 bases. The CDR3 covers 17 residues. Germline lookup yields CDR1 DFQATT and CDR2 SNEGSKA (reference sequence). After removal of 2 bases from V and 2 bases from J, the junction contained 13 bases not matched to a gene. CDR3 sequence reads: CSARRGFASGYTDTQYF. The CDR3 DNA follows: TGCAGTGCTAGACGGGGGTTCGCTAGCGGCTACACAGATACGCAGTATTTT.

The J gene is TRBJ1-1, the V gene TRBV28; D is undetermined. This CDR3 region has 15 residues. V was trimmed by 6 bases and J by 0 bases, leaving 14 bases between them. The germline gives CDR1 MDHEN, CDR2 SYDVKM. The CDR3 region is CASRRARAMNTEAFF. The CDR3 coding sequence is TGTGCCAGCAGGAGAGCGAGGGCTATGAACACTGAAGCTTTCTTT.

The CDR3 loop is CASSKLGTYSGQYF. CDR3 nucleotides: TGTGCCAGTAGTAAACTGGGCACTTATTCCGGGCAGTACTTC. The chain recombines TRBV19 with TRBJ2-7, with D uncertain. The germline CDR1 and CDR2 sequences are LNHDA and SQIVND (reference sequence). This CDR3 is 14 amino acids long. V was cut by 4 bases and J by 9 bases, with 19 bases left in between. Drawing the rest from reference TRBV19 and TRBJ2-7, the complete variable domain is DGGITQSPKYLFRKEGQNVTLSCEQNLNHDAMYWYRQDPGQGLRLIYYSQIVNDFQKGDIAEGYSVSREKKESFPLTVTSAQKNPTAFYLCASSKLGTYSGQYFGPGTRLTVT.

The chain is built from TRBV12-3 or TRBV12-4 and TRBJ2-7; 9 bases match TRBD2. Trimming at V came to 3 bases and at J to 4 bases, leaving 7 bases not matched to a gene. The CDR3 runs to 15 residues. The CDR3 spells CASSFRREGPYEQYF. The DNA of the CDR3 is TGTGCCAGCAGTTTTAGGCGGGAGGGCCCATACGAGCAGTACTTC.

The CDR3: CASSSGPDYEQYF. The CDR3 nucleotides read TGCGCCAGCAGCTCCGGACCGGACTACGAGCAGTACTTC. The chain employs TRBV5-1 and TRBJ2-5, with no clear D. The DNA matches TRBJ2-7 better at its end, which makes the J call doubtful. In germline, CDR1 is SGHRS, CDR2 YFSETQ. This CDR3 contains 13 residues.

This clonotype was counted only a few times. The chain uses TRBV4-3 and TRBJ2-2, with 7 bases identical to TRBD1. This CDR3 comprises 16 residues. V lost 4 bases and J lost 1; bases outside the gene matches: 6. The germline V gene encodes CDR1 LGHNA and CDR2 YSLEER. The chain's CDR3 is CASSPGTVLNTGELFF. In nucleotides, the CDR3 is TGCGCCAGCAGCCCAGGGACAGTTTTGAACACCGGGGAGCTGTTTTTT.

The rearrangement uses TRBV29-1 and TRBJ2-1; 11 positions match TRBD1. Germline V CDR1 and CDR2: SQVTM, ANQGSEA. This CDR3 spans 12 amino acids. The chain's CDR3 is CRAGTGGGEQFF. DNA for the CDR3: TGCAGGGCCGGGACAGGGGGAGGTGAGCAGTTCTTC.

V and J are TRBV7-2 and TRBJ2-6; D unclear. The CDR3 covers 18 residues. Germline values: CDR1 SGHTA, CDR2 FQGNSA. Between the trimmed V and J ends, which lost 1 base and 3 bases, there was a span of 16 bases. The CDR3 loop reads CASSLDSLFSYGANVLTF. CDR3 coding DNA: TGTGCCAGCAGCTTAGACAGCTTATTTAGTTATGGGGCCAACGTCCTGACTTTC.

This rearrangement joins TRBV7-2 to TRBJ2-3, with no clear D. V was pared by 5 bases and J by 0 bases, with 12 bases between. The CDR3 spans 15 residues. Germline CDR1 SGHTA, CDR2 FQGNSA. CDR3 sequence (DNA): TGTGCCAGCAGCGCGCAGATGCCTAGCACAGATACGCAGTATTTT. It specifies CASSAQMPSTDTQYF.

This chain uses TRBV15 with TRBJ2-5; TRBD2 matches at 7 bases. The CDR3 loop spans 15 amino acids. The junction had 6 bases not matched to a gene; V was cut back by 1 base and J by 4 bases. Germline V CDR1 and CDR2: LNHNV, YYDKDF (reference sequence). The CDR3 loop reads CATSRASSGGETQYF. The CDR3 DNA is TGTGCCACCAGCAGAGCCAGCTCGGGAGGAGAGACCCAGTACTTC.

This clonotype turned up a few times. The chain uses TRBV20-1 and TRBJ2-3, with a weak D call TRBD2 (6 bases). The germline V gene has CDR1 DFQATT and CDR2 SNEGSKA (reference sequence). The CDR3 extends over 12 amino acids. Trimming left V 4 bases short and J 4 bases short, with 9 bases between. The chain's CDR3 is CSATTRADTQYF. The CDR3 DNA sequence: TGCAGTGCTACGACTAGAGCAGATACGCAGTATTTT.

This clonotype has a handful of counts. The chain employs TRBV12-3 or TRBV12-4 and TRBJ1-1, with D perhaps matching TRBD1 (5 bases). V lost 3 bases and J 1 base, leaving 15 bases between the germline ends. CDR3 length: 16 residues. The CDR3 nucleotides read TGTGCCAGCAGTTTGGGAAACTGGGGCCCGAACACTGAAGCTTTCTTT. This translates into CASSLGNWGPNTEAFF.

The table lists this clonotype with a count of one. V gene TRBV18 combines with J gene TRBJ2-7; D unclear. This CDR3 has 14 amino acids. The germline V gene encodes CDR1 KGHSH and CDR2 LQKENI. V was clipped by 4 bases and J by 4 bases, with 14 bases between them. The CDR3 bases are TGTGCCAGCTCACGCACCCGTAATATATACGAGCAGTACTTC. Residues: CASSRTRNIYEQYF.

This chain links TRBV29-1 with TRBJ2-5; 9 bases map to TRBD1. V was pared by 7 bases and J by 4 bases, with 10 bases of the junction left unmatched. From germline, CDR1 is SQVTM and CDR2 ANQGSEA. The CDR3 contains 14 residues. The chain's CDR3 is CSGRDRVEIETQYF. The CDR3 DNA reads TGCAGCGGCCGGGACAGGGTCGAGATAGAGACCCAGTACTTC.

This clonotype appeared a few times. This chain links TRBV4-1 with TRBJ2-1; 10 bases align to TRBD2. Trimming took 1 base from V and 15 from J; bases not matched to a gene: 12. This CDR3 has 15 amino acids. Germline-derived CDR1 and CDR2 are MGHRA and YSYEKL. The CDR3 region has the DNA TGCGCCAGCAGCCAAGGGGTGGGGCTAGCGGGAGATTGGTTCTTC. Translated, it gives CASSQGVGLAGDWFF.

J is TRBJ2-5 and V is TRBV24-1, with 13 bases aligning to TRBD2. The germline gives CDR1 KGHDR, CDR2 SFDVKD. Germline trimming cut 3 bases from V and 3 bases from J; bases unmatched to any gene: 9. The CDR3 spans 18 residues. CDR3 nucleotide sequence: TGTGCCACCAGTGATCCAACCCGGACTAGCGGGGGAGAAGAGACCCAGTACTTC. Residues: CATSDPTRTSGGEETQYF.

The rearrangement uses TRBV18 and TRBJ2-5; D unresolved. TRBJ2-7 matches the DNA end more closely, so the J call is doubtful. Germline V gene data show CDR1 as KGHSH and CDR2 as LQKENI. This CDR3 comprises 12 residues. The chain's CDR3 is CASSPRMDEQYF. CDR3 DNA: TGTGCCAGCTCACCCAGGATGGACGAGCAGTACTTC.

This clonotype was seen a few times. The chain couples TRBV5-1 to TRBJ2-5, with a tentative D call TRBD2 (6 bases). The germline V gene encodes CDR1 SGHRS and CDR2 YFSETQ. Trimming cost V 2 bases and J 5 bases, with 10 bases left between them. The CDR3 is made up of 13 amino acids. The CDR3 bases are TGCGCCAGCAGCTTTCGGGACTCGGAGACCCAGTACTTC. Amino acids: CASSFRDSETQYF.

The CDR3 region is CASRADANSGNTIYF. CDR3 nucleotides: TGTGCCAGCAGGGCGGACGCAAACTCTGGAAACACCATATATTTT. The chain combines TRBV2 with TRBJ1-3; no clear D. Germline V CDR1 and CDR2: SNHLY, FYNNEI. CDR3 length: 15 amino acids. The V gene lost 6 bases and the J gene lost 0 bases, with 12 bases spanning the gap.

The chain uses TRBV6-5 and TRBJ2-5; 9 bases line up with TRBD2. Trimming cost V 11 bases and J 5 bases; bases outside gene matches: 12. The CDR3 has 14 amino acids. CDR1 and CDR2 from the germline V gene are MNHEY and SVGAGI. The CDR3 protein is CASLPAGGAETQYF. CDR3 DNA: TGTGCCTCCCTTCCTGCGGGGGGGGCGGAGACCCAGTACTTC.

V usage is TRBV12-3 or TRBV12-4 and J usage is TRBJ2-7; D uncertain. V lost 3 bases and J lost 3, with 9 bases in between. CDR3 size: 13 residues. The CDR3 bases are TGTGCCAGCAGTTTTACTCCCTACTACGAGCAGTACTTC. Encoded protein: CASSFTPYYEQYF.

The chain has TRBV11-2 and TRBJ2-7; possibly TRBD1 for D (5 bases). The germline V gene has CDR1 SGHAT and CDR2 FQNNGV. The germline V and J ends were trimmed by 5 bases and 2 bases, with 10 bases remaining between them. This CDR3 spans 13 amino acids. The CDR3, as DNA: TGTGCCAGCAGCATGACAGTAGCCTACGAGCAGTACTTC. Translated, it gives CASSMTVAYEQYF.

This sequence joins TRBV7-2 and TRBJ1-2, with D hard to call. V lost 0 bases and J 8 bases, leaving 10 bases between the germline ends. Germline assignment: CDR1 SGHTA and CDR2 FQGNSA. The CDR3 totals 13 residues. CDR3 region: CASSLAGSIGYTF. The CDR3 DNA follows: TGTGCCAGCAGCTTAGCGGGATCTATCGGCTACACCTTC.

V usage is TRBV29-1 and J usage is TRBJ1-4; 9 bases are shared with TRBD1. Germline-derived CDR1 and CDR2 are SQVTM and ANQGSEA. V trimming: 6 bases; J trimming: 8 bases; junction bases outside the gene matches: 4. The CDR3 totals 12 residues. CDR3 amino acids: CSVRDRDEKLFF. DNA for the CDR3: TGCAGCGTCCGGGACAGGGACGAAAAACTGTTTTTT. The full variable domain, completed using reference TRBV29-1 and TRBJ1-4, is SAVISQKPSRDICQRGTSLTIQCQVDSQVTMMFWYRQQPGQSLTLIATANQGSEATYESGFVIDKFPISRPNLTFSTLTVSNMSPEDSSIYLCSVRDRDEKLFFGSGTQLSVL.